These T cell receptor beta chains were read from a single sample in a study of blood T cell repertoires in COVID-19. Profiled with immunoSEQ multiplex PCR; TCRdb holds only in-frame clones, not every one. Of some 340,000 clones listed, around four fifths are singletons. Sequenced input: PBMCs or T cells enriched from blood (not recorded which). The receptors were gathered from a woman aged 45-65 years who had recovered from COVID-19. Both conserved end residues are part of each CDR3. D genes are given only for firm matches. Clone size is shown for a subset of rows, as once, few, many or a class of expanded clone.

TRBV30	TRBD2	TRBJ2-1	few	TGTGCGACGCTAGGACTAGCGGAATACAATGAGCAGTTCTTC	CATLGLAEYNEQFF
TRBV6-5	TRBD2	TRBJ2-5	-	TGTGCCAGCAGCGCTAGCGGGAGGTACCAAGAGACCCAGTACTTC	CASSASGRYQETQYF
TRBV3-1/TRBV3-2	-	TRBJ1-1	-	TGTGCCAGCAGCCAAGAGGGGAGGGGAGGAGCTTTCTTT	CASSQEGRGGAFF
TRBV9	-	TRBJ2-7	-	TGTGCCAGCAGCTTAGGGACTGTAGACGAGCAGTACTTC	CASSLGTVDEQYF
TRBV29-1	TRBD2	TRBJ2-1	-	TGCAGCGCCCGGACTAGCGGGGGAACCAGCTCCTACAATGAGCAGTTCTTC	CSARTSGGTSSYNEQFF
TRBV6-5	-	TRBJ1-2	-	TGTGCCAGCAGCCGCCAACAGGGTCTCAACTATGGCTACACCTTC	CASSRQQGLNYGYTF
TRBV13	TRBD1	TRBJ1-4	-	TGTGCCAGCAGCCTTGGACAGGGGGCGGTAAAACTGTTTTTT	CASSLGQGAVKLFF
TRBV7-2	TRBD2	TRBJ2-7	-	TGTGCCAGCAGCTTACAATCTAGCGGAGTATACGAGCAGTACTTC	CASSLQSSGVYEQYF
TRBV18	-	TRBJ1-2	-	TGTGCCAGCTCACCACAGAACAGCCACTATGGCTACACCTTC	CASSPQNSHYGYTF
TRBV6-6	-	TRBJ2-1	-	TGTGCCAGCAGCCCGGGACTCCATAACAATGAGCAGTTCTTC	CASSPGLHNNEQFF
TRBV30	-	TRBJ1-1	once	TGTGCCTCATACAGGGCGCCGAACACTGAAGCTTTCTTT	CASYRAPNTEAFF
TRBV7-3	-	TRBJ2-7	-	TGTGCCAGCAGCTTAACGAGGGAGTCCTCCTACGAGCAGTACTTC	CASSLTRESSYEQYF
TRBV7-9	-	TRBJ1-2	few	TGTGCCAGCAGCTCCCATGCCCTCCAGGGTACCTACACCTTC	CASSSHALQGTYTF
TRBV25-1	TRBD1	TRBJ1-6	-	TGTGCCAGCAGTGATAGGCTGGGGACAGGTGGTTCACCCCTCCACTTT	CASSDRLGTGGSPLHF
TRBV9	TRBD1	TRBJ1-5	-	TGTGCCAGCAGCGCGACAGGGGGCAATCAGCCCCAGCATTTT	CASSATGGNQPQHF
TRBV7-8	-	TRBJ1-1	few	TGTGCCAGCAGCTTAGGTACAGGGTTTGAAGGGGGCACTGAAGCTTTCTTT	CASSLGTGFEGGTEAFF
TRBV12-5	TRBD1	TRBJ1-1	-	TGTGCTAGTGGTTTGGACCACAGGGGCACTGAAGCTTTCTTT	CASGLDHRGTEAFF
TRBV21-1	-	TRBJ1-5	few	TGTGCCAGCATCGTGGTGACAGGGAGGCAGCATTTT	CASIVVTGRQHF
TRBV19	-	TRBJ2-3	few	TGTGCCAGTAGTCTAAGACAGGCCAGCACAGATACGCAGTATTTT	CASSLRQASTDTQYF
TRBV6-2/TRBV6-3	-	TRBJ2-5	-	TGTGCCAGCAGTTTTGGTGGGAGTCGAGAAGAGACCCAGTACTTC	CASSFGGSREETQYF
TRBV2	TRBD1	TRBJ1-3	few	TGTGCCAGCAGTGAAGCGTCCGGGACAGCTGGAAACACCATATATTTT	CASSEASGTAGNTIYF
TRBV7-6	-	TRBJ2-7	-	TGTGCCAGCAGCCACTCAGGGCTGGGCGAGCAGTACTTC	CASSHSGLGEQYF
TRBV7-8	TRBD1	TRBJ1-2	-	TGTGCCAGCAGCTTAGAGTTTCGACAGGGTAATGGCTATGGCTACACCTTC	CASSLEFRQGNGYGYTF
TRBV9	TRBD2	TRBJ2-1	-	TGTGCCAGCAGCCCTCGACAGGGGCTAGCGGGAGAAAATGAGCAGTTCTTC	CASSPRQGLAGENEQFF
TRBV6-2/TRBV6-3	-	TRBJ1-3	few	TGTGCCAGCAGTCCGGGGAATGTGGCTTATGGAAACACCATATATTTT	CASSPGNVAYGNTIYF
TRBV5-1	TRBD1	TRBJ2-1	-	TGCGCCAGCAGCAGACCGGGACAGTCATACAATGAGCAGTTCTTC	CASSRPGQSYNEQFF
TRBV4-1	-	TRBJ1-1	-	TGCGCCAGCAGCCAAGAAACAAGAAACACTGAAGCTTTCTTT	CASSQETRNTEAFF
TRBV19	-	TRBJ2-2	-	TGTGCCAGTAGTGTCATCCGGGTTCAGGGCACCGGGGAGCTGTTTTTT	CASSVIRVQGTGELFF
TRBV11-3	-	TRBJ2-1	-	TGTGCCAGCAGCTTAGCATCATACAGGAGCTCCTACAATGAGCAGTTCTTC	CASSLASYRSSYNEQFF
TRBV6-5	-	TRBJ1-3	-	TGTGCCAGCAGAAAGCCAGGTGGAAACACCATATATTTT	CASRKPGGNTIYF
TRBV15	-	TRBJ1-5	-	TGTGCCACCAGCAGGGCATACGGCAATCAGCCCCAGCATTTT	CATSRAYGNQPQHF
TRBV19	TRBD1	TRBJ1-5	-	TGTGCCAGTACCCCAGACAGGGTCGGCAATCAGCCCCAGCATTTT	CASTPDRVGNQPQHF
TRBV19	TRBD1	TRBJ1-6	-	TGTGCCAGTAGTATTTCCGAGACAGGGAATTCACCCCTCCACTTT	CASSISETGNSPLHF
TRBV6-1	TRBD2	TRBJ2-5	-	TGTGCCAGCAGTGTCGGGACTAGCGGGAGACGGGAGACCCAGTACTTC	CASSVGTSGRRETQYF
TRBV24-1	-	TRBJ1-5	-	TGTGCCACCAGTGATTTAAAAGCGGACGGGCAGCCCCAGCATTTT	CATSDLKADGQPQHF
TRBV13	TRBD1	TRBJ1-2	-	TGTGCCAGCAGCGTCGGGACAGAGACTAACTATGGCTACACCTTC	CASSVGTETNYGYTF
TRBV5-1	-	TRBJ1-6	-	TGCGCCAGCAGCGCTGCTAGTAGGGAGGGTTGGAATTCACCCCTCCACTTT	CASSAASREGWNSPLHF
TRBV29-1	-	TRBJ1-3	few	TGCAGCGTTGAGCTATTTTGGACAGTTGGCCTGATCGAAAGGTTT	CSVELFWTVGLIERF
TRBV6-2/TRBV6-3	-	TRBJ2-1	-	TGTGCCAGCAGTTACGAGAGGGTCTCCAATGAGCAGTTCTTC	CASSYERVSNEQFF
TRBV7-8	-	TRBJ1-1	-	TGTGCCAGCAGCTTAGCTGGTTGGGGTCTGGGGGCGAACACTGAAGCTTTCTTT	CASSLAGWGLGANTEAFF
TRBV5-1	-	TRBJ1-1	-	TGCGCCAGCAGCCAGGAAATGAACACTGAAGCTTTCTTT	CASSQEMNTEAFF
TRBV6-2/TRBV6-3	TRBD2	TRBJ2-2	-	TGTGCCAGCAGTTACACGGCGGGAGGGCCAAAGACCGGGGAGCTGTTTTTT	CASSYTAGGPKTGELFF
TRBV6-2/TRBV6-3	-	TRBJ1-2	once	TGTGCCAGCAGCCTGGCCCTGGGCCTATATGGCTACACCTTC	CASSLALGLYGYTF
TRBV19	TRBD1	TRBJ1-2	-	TGTGCCAGTAGTTCCCGGACAGGAGTCAACTATGGCTACACCTTC	CASSSRTGVNYGYTF
TRBV5-1	TRBD2	TRBJ2-1	-	TGCGCCAGCAGATCCGACCTAGCGGGCCTGATGGATGAGCAGTTCTTC	CASRSDLAGLMDEQFF
TRBV29-1	TRBD1	TRBJ1-2	-	TGCAGCGTTAAACAGGGGGCGTTTGGCTACACCTTC	CSVKQGAFGYTF
TRBV4-1	-	TRBJ1-1	once	TGCGCCAGCAGCCAAGAGTCAGGGGTATTGGCGATCACTGAAGCTTTCTTT	CASSQESGVLAITEAFF
TRBV7-2	TRBD2	TRBJ2-1	-	TGTGCCAGCAGCTTAGGCGGGACTAGCGATAAGCAGTTCTTC	CASSLGGTSDKQFF
TRBV30	-	TRBJ2-3	-	TGTGCCTGGACGCGAACAGGGATCAACACAGATACGCAGTATTTT	CAWTRTGINTDTQYF
TRBV9	-	TRBJ2-7	-	TGTGCCAGCAGCCAAGGGACTGGGGACGAGCAGTACTTC	CASSQGTGDEQYF
TRBV4-1	TRBD1	TRBJ1-5	-	TGCGCCAGCAGCCTGGACAGGGTCAGCAATCAGCCCCAGCATTTT	CASSLDRVSNQPQHF
TRBV4-3	TRBD1	TRBJ1-2	-	TGCGCCAGCAGCCAAGATGACAGGGGCTATGGCTACACCTTC	CASSQDDRGYGYTF
TRBV13	-	TRBJ1-1	-	TGTGCCAGCAGACCGCAAGGTTGGGACCGCCGGGTGGAGGGCACTGAAGCTTTCTTT	CASRPQGWDRRVEGTEAFF
TRBV20-1	-	TRBJ1-5	-	TGCAGTGCCAGTCCCCGTTATCAGCCCCAGCATTTT	CSASPRYQPQHF
TRBV7-9	TRBD1	TRBJ2-7	-	TGTGCCAGCAGCTTTGACGGTACAGGGGGCGCGGGGGAGCAGTACTTC	CASSFDGTGGAGEQYF
TRBV11-2	TRBD1	TRBJ1-2	-	TGTGCCAGCAGCTTAGGGGGGAGACAGGGAAGATATGGCTACACCTTC	CASSLGGRQGRYGYTF
TRBV6-1	TRBD1	TRBJ2-5	-	TGTGCCAGCAGTGAAACAGGGGGCGAGACCCAGTACTTC	CASSETGGETQYF
TRBV18	-	TRBJ1-2	-	TGTGCCAGCTCACCTCGCGGGGGCGATGGCTACACCTTC	CASSPRGGDGYTF
TRBV5-6	TRBD1	TRBJ1-4	-	TGTGCCAGCAGCCCGGCCCACAGGGGGCTCGATAATGAAAAACTGTTTTTT	CASSPAHRGLDNEKLFF